The source of this T cell receptor (beta chain) is a study of blood T cell repertoires in COVID-19. Background on the study: Sites in the United States, Italy and Spain provided acute and convalescent COVID-19 samples. From T cells, B-cell-depleted T cells, or PBMCs came the material, which was cDNA or gDNA.

The germline V gene has CDR1 LGHNA and CDR2 YSLEER. Trimming stripped 1 base from V and 2 bases from J, with 11 bases between. This CDR3 contains 15 residues. Seattle enrolled patients during active infection and tracked them longitudinally. Authors' analysis steps: Amplified reference gene primers provided the basis for estimating nucleated cell counts. Assay: immunoSEQ multiplex PCR; the TCRdb copy retains only in-frame clones and omits some. That table supplies the V and J calls and clone size; D and trimming were determined from the DNA. The table shows around 310,000 clones, with 85% to 90% occurring only once.

The chain combines TRBV4-3 with TRBJ2-5; D gene uncertain. The TCR was taken from a woman aged 40-49 years with COVID-19, enrolled during active disease. The sample consisted of peripheral blood. The CDR3: CASSQGSSRQETQYF. The CDR3 DNA is TGCGCCAGCAGCCAAGGATCGTCTAGGCAAGAGACCCAGTACTTC.